The entry below describes one T cell receptor beta chain. This sample was taken from a study of blood T cell repertoires in COVID-19. Across the whole study: Nucleic acid was either cDNA or gDNA, and it came from T cells, B-cell-depleted T cells, or PBMCs.

Per germline, CDR1 SGHRS and CDR2 YFSETQ. Trimming removed 0 bases from V and 4 bases from J; junction bases left unmatched: 10. The CDR3 is 18 amino acids. Some clones are missing from TCRdb's copy, which holds only in-frame ones; the method was immunoSEQ multiplex PCR. The sample contains about 220,000 clones, around 84% of which appear only once. The V gene is TRBV5-1, the J gene TRBJ2-3; 11 nucleotides align to TRBD2. This sequence was found in a woman aged 60-75 years who had recovered from COVID-19. The sequenced material came from peripheral blood. CDR3 nucleotides: TGCGCCAGCAGCTTGGAACTAGCGGGGGCGCCAGGGGCAGATACGCAGTATTTT. Its translation: CASSLELAGAPGADTQYF.